This is a list of T cell receptor beta chains from one sample in a study of T cell responses to AZD1222 COVID-19 vaccine. The assay was immunoSEQ multiplex PCR, and TCRdb's table has in-frame clones only and misses some. The sample includes 120,000 or so clones, roughly 88% of them seen just once. Sequenced here: peripheral blood, sampled on day 0 of AZD1222 vaccination. These receptor sequences come from an adult in good health. CDR3s include the opening cysteine and the closing phenylalanine or tryptophan. The D gene is left open where the match is weak.

>TRBJ1-3|NA|TRBV6-5
CASSYSRREAGNTIYF
TGTGCCAGCAGTTACTCGAGGCGGGAGGCTGGAAACACCATATATTTT
>TRBJ2-7|NA|TRBV7-3
CASSLSGAAPYEQYF
TGTGCCAGCAGCTTATCAGGAGCGGCCCCCTACGAGCAGTACTTC
>TRBJ2-3|NA|TRBV29-1
CSASASTDTQYF
TGCAGCGCCAGTGCTAGCACAGATACGCAGTATTTT
>TRBJ2-1|TRBD2|TRBV5-5
CASSLRAGAANEQFF
TGTGCCAGCAGCTTGAGAGCGGGGGCCGCAAATGAGCAGTTCTTC
>TRBJ2-7|NA|TRBV27
CASSLGSRSYEQYF
TGTGCCAGCAGTTTAGGGTCCCGCTCCTACGAGCAGTACTTC
>TRBJ2-7|TRBD1|TRBV28
CASADLTGVDEQYF
TGTGCCAGCGCAGACCTGACAGGGGTTGACGAGCAGTACTTC
>TRBJ1-1|NA|TRBV29-1
CSVAPTQGEAFF
TGCAGCGTTGCACCGACACAGGGCGAAGCTTTCTTT
>TRBJ1-2|TRBD1|TRBV5-1
CASSPRTGTGYGYTF
TGCGCCAGCAGCCCTCGGACAGGCACCGGCTATGGCTACACCTTC
>TRBJ2-7|NA|TRBV4-1
CASSQDQWGVEQYF
TGCGCCAGCAGCCAAGATCAGTGGGGGGTCGAGCAGTACTTC
>TRBJ1-6|NA|TRBV6-1
CASSDKGLMVAPLHF
TGTGCCAGCAGTGATAAAGGTTTAATGGTTGCGCCCCTCCACTTT
>TRBJ1-2|NA|TRBV5-1
CASSPGRLDGYTF
TGCGCCAGCAGCCCGGGACGGCTGGATGGCTACACCTTC
>TRBJ1-3|NA|TRBV25-1
CASSDAGNTIYF
TGTGCCAGCAGTGATGCGGGAAACACCATATATTTT
>TRBJ2-2|NA|TRBV6-4
CASSDRATGELFF
TGTGCCAGCAGTGACAGGGCCACCGGGGAGCTGTTTTTT
>TRBJ2-2|NA|TRBV19
CATTTEDPTGELFF
TGTGCCACTACGACTGAAGACCCCACCGGGGAGCTGTTTTTT
>TRBJ1-1|NA|TRBV13
CASSPGVNTEAFF
TGTGCCAGCAGCCCCGGGGTGAACACTGAAGCTTTCTTT